This paragraph reports one T cell receptor (beta chain). The sample is drawn from a study of ipilimumab plus nivolumab after autologous stem cell transplantation. The wider study: Patients received a median of roughly five ipilimumab and about 8 nivolumab doses.

Profiled with immunoSEQ multiplex PCR; TCRdb holds only in-frame clones, not every one. The data show about 20,000 clones, 70% to 80% seen once. Germline V gives CDR1 LNHDA, CDR2 SQIVND (reference sequence). This CDR3 region has 15 residues. Trimming cost V 7 bases and J 10 bases; bases outside gene matches: 16. Sequenced here: PBMCs, sampled in a trial of ipilimumab plus nivolumab as post-transplant consolidation. The sequence derives from a male donor with diffuse large B-cell lymphoma. The J gene is TRBJ2-1, the V gene TRBV19, with 7 bases matching TRBD1. CDR3 DNA sequence: TGTGCCAGTACCTTCGGGGCAGGGGGAACGCGGGAGCAGTTCTTC. This codes for CASTFGAGGTREQFF.